This T cell receptor beta chain is from a study of T cells in Graves' hyperthyroidism and ophthalmopathy (dated by TCRdb to between 2018 and 2021). With regard to the full study: Peripheral blood was sampled at the time of initial diagnosis, prior to any treatment. TCR Vbeta CDR3 sequencing of 130 to 150 peripheral blood samples (43 ophthalmopathy, roughly 72 hyperthyroidism and around 17 progressor patients) is reported in the paper. An independent validation cohort of fewer than 20 hyperthyroidism patients and 17 patients who later progressed to ophthalmopathy tested prospective prediction of ophthalmopathy. After sampling, hyperthyroidism patients received methimazole starting at 30 mg daily, and ophthalmopathy patients received high-dose intravenous methylprednisolone. To identify TCR V-J signatures that set the groups apart, the researchers used a discovery cohort of 100 patients, made up of about 44 with Graves' ophthalmopathy and some 55 with stable Graves' hyperthyroidism. For training and testing, the 100 patients in the discovery cohort were randomly divided in a 7:3 ratio. The study also compared thyroid tissue and blood T-cell repertoires from five or six Graves' hyperthyroidism patients.

Ophthalmopathy patients had moderately to severely active disease, Clinical Activity Score of at least 3, NOSPECS grade of at least 4, and duration under 3 months. The study excluded patients with uncontrolled infections, other autoimmune diseases, pregnancy or lactation. Clinical symptoms, serum thyroxine and TRAb, thyroid ultrasound, and orbital computed tomography formed the basis for the diagnoses. Ficoll-Paque density gradient centrifugation was used to isolate PBMCs from approximately 10 ml of fresh peripheral blood. Total RNA was extracted using Trizol reagent, and RNA quality was assessed on an Agilent 2100 Bioanalyzer. Overall results and qualifications from the work: During validation, the model predicted progression to ophthalmopathy a median of around 7 months ahead of onset, with more than 60% sensitivity and under 85% specificity. No statistical method was used to set the sample size in advance, and investigators knew the group allocation. Blood samples also contained most of the expanded thyroid clonotypes (frequency above 0.001), which suggests that blood repertoires may reflect thyroid immune responses. A 13 V-J signature model separated ophthalmopathy from stable hyperthyroidism, with over 85% sensitivity and 81.08% specificity in cross-validation and 80%/75% in testing.

The TCR beta CDR3 regions were amplified from the RNA transcripts. The TCR CDR3 was subjected to a first round of RT-PCR using the HTBI primer set and the Qiagen OneStep RT-PCR kit. Libraries were constructed in a second round of multiplex PCR, after which size selection and purification were carried out. The libraries were sequenced on an Illumina HiSeq2000 using paired-end 100 bp reads. Processing in the source paper ran as follows. Raw data were processed with SOAPnuke, discarding reads with adapters, uncalled bases, mean Phred below 15, or no exact constant-primer or identifier match. High-quality paired reads were merged using COPE v1.2.5, and each unique nucleotide sequence was defined as a clonotype. Clonotypes were aligned to IMGT TRBV, TRBD and TRBJ reference segments using MiTCR v1.1. The analysis was restricted to V-J combinations with a frequency above 0.0001, which together covered about 99% of the repertoires. The TCS score was defined as the ratio of F50 (clonal expansion) to E x V (chaos), calculated using BLOSUM62-based TCRdist between CDR3 peptides within each V-J. Welch's t-statistics and random forest reduced just over 500 V-J features to about 12, which were used in a naive Bayes classifier (R e1071). The raw public reads went through TCRdb reprocessing: fastp at Q25, MiXCR clone calling, in-frame beta chains kept. Rows with one shared CDR3 protein collapse into an entry with the most common genes and DNA. TCRdb's processing, not the authors' own work, is the source of the V and J calls. The sample table records about 600,000 distinct CDR3 sequences; roughly 16% of these occur just once. Together, the top ten hold about 3.5% of the sample.

From cysteine to phenylalanine, the CDR3 is 14 amino acids long. Only the CDR3 DNA is retained, 42 bases long and in frame from the first base. CDR1 and CDR2 were assigned from the germline V gene as ENHRY and SYGVKD. As regards this clonotype: Its antigen remains unidentified. A much larger clone differs from this one at a single base, so this may be a read error.

The sequenced sample was blood. This sequence uses TRBV10-3 and TRBJ2-1, with 7 middle bases fitting TRBD1. This receptor was taken from a woman aged 40 to 50 with Graves' ophthalmopathy. The sequence in DNA is TGTGCCACCCAGGGACAGCTAACCTACAATGAGCGGTTCTTC. This sequence encodes CATQGQLTYNERFF.